Listed below are T cell receptor beta chains from one sample, sequenced in a study of molecular identifiers for immune sequencing clone quantification. TCRdb analysed the PCR reads with MiXCR anew, one entry per CDR3 protein. The table lists 490,000 or so distinct CDR3 sequences, roughly a fifth of them singletons, with about 0.84% in the top ten. Sequencing input: naive CD8+ T cells from blood, with Jurkat cell RNA spiked in. The receptors stem from a human donor in good health. Some libraries in this study had Jurkat cell RNA spiked in. Both conserved end residues are part of each CDR3. D genes are given only for firm matches. The size entry is marked missing in some rows and otherwise reads once, few, many or a size class.

CDR3,DNA,V,D,size,J
CAWSVLTLYEQYF,TGTGCCTGGAGTGTACTGACACTCTACGAGCAGTACTTC,TRBV30,NA,many,TRBJ2-7
CASSFRWSQGARGGEKLFF,TGTGCCAGCAGCTTTCGGTGGAGTCAGGGGGCGCGTGGAGGTGAAAAACTGTTTTTT,TRBV7-2,TRBD1,NA,TRBJ1-4
CASRTEGAYEQYF,TGTGCCAGCAGGACGGAAGGGGCCTACGAGCAGTACTTC,TRBV7-2,NA,many,TRBJ2-7
CSVTIDSRDKPWANYGYTF,TGCAGCGTCACCATTGATTCCCGTGACAAACCATGGGCTAACTATGGCTACACCTTC,TRBV29-1,NA,NA,TRBJ1-2
CASSYGQGLGEKLFF,TGTGCCAGCAGCTACGGACAGGGATTGGGCGAAAAACTGTTTTTT,TRBV13,TRBD1,few,TRBJ1-4
CASGLAGGVQGTQYF,TGTGCTAGTGGTTTGGCTGGAGGGGTTCAAGGGACCCAGTACTTC,TRBV12-5,NA,NA,TRBJ2-5
CASSLVFGGTFYEQYF,TGTGCCAGCAGCTTAGTGTTCGGGGGGACCTTCTACGAGCAGTACTTC,TRBV7-6,TRBD2,NA,TRBJ2-7
CAIRTSGSTDTQYF,TGTGCCATCAGAACTAGCGGTAGCACAGATACGCAGTATTTT,TRBV10-3,TRBD2,NA,TRBJ2-3
CARLTSGGLDTQYF,TGTGCCAGGTTGACTAGCGGGGGGTTAGATACGCAGTATTTT,TRBV21-1,NA,NA,TRBJ2-3
CASSQAPPYEQYF,TGCGCCAGCAGCCAAGCCCCACCCTACGAGCAGTACTTC,TRBV4-1,NA,few,TRBJ2-7
CAWSVSSEQYF,TGTGCCTGGAGTGTAAGTTCCGAGCAGTACTTC,TRBV30,NA,many,TRBJ2-7
CSGASGTGELFF,TGCAGCGGGGCCTCCGGGACCGGGGAGCTGTTTTTT,TRBV29-1,NA,many,TRBJ2-2
CASSLDRAGGGTDTQYF,TGCGCCAGCAGCTTGGATCGTGCGGGGGGTGGCACAGATACGCAGTATTTT,TRBV5-1,TRBD2,many,TRBJ2-3
CASIGVVSDTQYF,TGTGCCAGCATCGGGGTAGTATCCGATACGCAGTATTTT,TRBV27,NA,NA,TRBJ2-3
CASSALEAGTAYEQYF,TGTGCCAGCAGCGCACTAGAGGCTGGGACTGCCTACGAGCAGTACTTC,TRBV7-9,NA,many,TRBJ2-7
CASGTGTGGEETQYF,TGTGCCAGCGGTACCGGGACAGGGGGCGAGGAGACCCAGTACTTC,TRBV5-5,TRBD1,NA,TRBJ2-5
CASSLNSYTEAFF,TGTGCCAGCAGTTTGAACAGCTACACTGAAGCTTTCTTT,TRBV27,NA,few,TRBJ1-1
CASRRGGLRNEQFF,TGTGCCAGCCGTCGGGGGGGCCTTCGCAATGAGCAGTTCTTC,TRBV25-1,TRBD2,many,TRBJ2-1
CASNREGDNSGNTIYF,TGTGCCAGCAACAGAGAAGGGGATAACTCTGGAAACACCATATATTTT,TRBV5-4,NA,NA,TRBJ1-3
CASSHGLAGGSGGETQYF,TGTGCCAGCAGCCATGGACTAGCGGGAGGCTCCGGGGGAGAGACCCAGTACTTC,TRBV3-1,TRBD2,NA,TRBJ2-5
CASSKTGPGNTIYF,TGCGCCAGCAGCAAGACAGGGCCTGGAAACACCATATATTTT,TRBV5-1,TRBD1,many,TRBJ1-3
CASSQIHTDTQYF,TGTGCCAGCAGCCAAATCCACACAGATACGCAGTATTTT,TRBV7-9,NA,many,TRBJ2-3
CASSLWQGAVAGELFF,TGCGCCAGCAGCTTGTGGCAGGGCGCCGTAGCCGGGGAGCTGTTTTTT,TRBV5-1,NA,many,TRBJ2-2
CASSLGQHRSYEQYF,TGCGCCAGCAGCCTAGGACAGCACAGATCCTACGAGCAGTACTTC,TRBV5-1,NA,many,TRBJ2-7
CASSPDRGGYEQYF,TGTGCCAGCAGCCCAGACAGGGGGGGTTACGAGCAGTACTTC,TRBV7-2,TRBD1,many,TRBJ2-7
CASSYMPDSPQETQYF,TGTGCCAGCAGTTATATGCCTGACAGTCCACAAGAGACCCAGTACTTC,TRBV6-5,NA,NA,TRBJ2-5
CASSYSDSGSDDTQYF,TGTGCCAGCAGTTACTCGGATAGCGGGAGTGACGATACGCAGTATTTT,TRBV6-6,TRBD2,many,TRBJ2-3
CATIGPGSSYNEQFF,TGTGCCACCATAGGGCCAGGGAGCTCCTACAATGAGCAGTTCTTC,TRBV19,NA,once,TRBJ2-1
CASSPDRAINTEAFF,TGTGCCAGCAGCCCGGACAGGGCTATAAACACTGAAGCTTTCTTT,TRBV7-8,TRBD1,NA,TRBJ1-1
CASTVTSSGNTIYF,TGTGCCAGCACGGTGACGAGCTCTGGAAACACCATATATTTT,TRBV2,NA,few,TRBJ1-3
CSVWQGATYEQYF,TGCAGCGTTTGGCAGGGGGCAACGTACGAGCAGTACTTC,TRBV29-1,TRBD1,many,TRBJ2-7
CASSLTLKGTEAFF,TGTGCCAGCAGTTTAACCCTAAAAGGCACTGAAGCTTTCTTT,TRBV12-3/TRBV12-4,NA,many,TRBJ1-1
CASSEHARGADTQYF,TGTGCCAGCAGTGAACACGCCCGAGGGGCGGATACGCAGTATTTT,TRBV2,NA,many,TRBJ2-3
CASSLRTDTQYF,TGTGCCAGCAGTTTGAGGACAGATACGCAGTATTTT,TRBV5-1,NA,many,TRBJ2-3
CASSVAPGESGTDTQYF,TGTGCCAGCAGCGTAGCCCCGGGGGAAAGTGGCACAGATACGCAGTATTTT,TRBV9,NA,many,TRBJ2-3
CASSEPGQGAEQYF,TGTGCCAGCAGTGAACCGGGACAGGGTGCCGAGCAGTACTTC,TRBV2,TRBD1,NA,TRBJ2-7
CASSIDTSNQPQHF,TGCGCCAGCAGCATTGACACGTCCAATCAGCCCCAGCATTTT,TRBV4-1,NA,many,TRBJ1-5
CASSPGTGSGELFF,TGTGCCAGCAGCCCGGGGACAGGGTCCGGGGAGCTGTTTTTT,TRBV5-4,TRBD1,many,TRBJ2-2
CASRERGASTDTQYF,TGTGCCAGCCGAGAGCGGGGGGCCAGCACAGATACGCAGTATTTT,TRBV5-4,TRBD2,NA,TRBJ2-3
CASSFGTDSTDTQYF,TGTGCCAGCAGCTTCGGGACAGATAGCACAGATACGCAGTATTTT,TRBV7-7,TRBD1,few,TRBJ2-3
CAISESGGRTEAFF,TGTGCCATCAGTGAGTCAGGGGGTAGGACTGAAGCTTTCTTT,TRBV10-3,NA,NA,TRBJ1-1
CASSLQGAVTEAFF,TGTGCCAGCAGCTTACAGGGGGCGGTGACTGAAGCTTTCTTT,TRBV11-2,TRBD1,NA,TRBJ1-1
CSAPPPPGYAYEQYF,TGCAGTGCCCCCCCCCCCCCAGGGTACGCCTACGAGCAGTACTTC,TRBV20-1,NA,NA,TRBJ2-7
CASSQRAALAGPMNTGELFF,TGCGCCAGCAGCCAGAGGGCGGCACTAGCGGGGCCAATGAACACCGGGGAGCTGTTTTTT,TRBV4-1,TRBD2,NA,TRBJ2-2
CASRPGSITGELFF,TGTGCCAGCAGACCCGGGTCGATTACCGGGGAGCTGTTTTTT,TRBV2,NA,many,TRBJ2-2
CSVEVRANSGPQETQYF,TGCAGCGTTGAAGTTAGAGCGAACTCCGGACCCCAAGAGACCCAGTACTTC,TRBV29-1,NA,many,TRBJ2-5